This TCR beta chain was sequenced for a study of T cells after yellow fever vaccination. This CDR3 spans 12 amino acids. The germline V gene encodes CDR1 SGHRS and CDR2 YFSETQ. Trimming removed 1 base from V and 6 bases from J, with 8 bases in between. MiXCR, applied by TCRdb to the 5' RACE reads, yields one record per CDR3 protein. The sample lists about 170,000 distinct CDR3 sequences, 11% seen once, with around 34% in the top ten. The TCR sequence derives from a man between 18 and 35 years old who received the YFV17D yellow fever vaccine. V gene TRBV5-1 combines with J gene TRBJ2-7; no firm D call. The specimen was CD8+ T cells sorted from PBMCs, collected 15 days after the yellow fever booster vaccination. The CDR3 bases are TGCGCCAGCAGCTTGAACGTCGGCGAGCAGTACTTC. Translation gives CASSLNVGEQYF.